The rows below give T cell receptor beta chains drawn from one sample of a study of blood T cells in healthy people across ages. Via MiXCR, TCRdb re-called the 5' RACE reads, giving one row per CDR3 protein. The sample records about 650,000 distinct CDR3 sequences, roughly 32% being singletons. Sequencing used blood. The receptors were sampled from a woman of 80 years or more in good health. The CDR3 runs from the conserved cysteine through the conserved F or W. A D gene is named only where the DNA matches it firmly. Size tells how often a clone was seen (once, few, many) or the class of an expanded clone, and some rows leave it out.

v_gene	abundance	j_gene	d_gene	len	CDR3aa	CDR3nt
TRBV6-6	NA	TRBJ2-1	NA	12	CASSYGKDEQFF	TGTGCCAGCAGTTACGGGAAGGACGAGCAGTTCTTC
TRBV4-1	many	TRBJ1-2	TRBD1	13	CASSPGQGGGYTF	TGCGCCAGCAGCCCAGGACAGGGCGGAGGCTACACCTTC
TRBV5-6	NA	TRBJ1-5	TRBD1	15	CASSEGLDREQPQHF	TGTGCCAGCAGCGAGGGATTGGACAGGGAACAGCCCCAGCATTTT
TRBV2	many	TRBJ1-2	NA	13	CASMGLRDTRYTF	TGTGCCAGCATGGGGTTAAGGGACACTCGCTACACCTTC
TRBV7-2	many	TRBJ2-3	NA	16	CASSLGGYPSTDTQYF	TGTGCCAGCAGCTTAGGGGGATACCCTAGCACAGATACGCAGTATTTT
TRBV6-2/TRBV6-3	many	TRBJ2-7	NA	16	CASSPPPWMVSYEQYF	TGTGCCAGCAGTCCCCCCCCCTGGATGGTCTCCTACGAGCAGTACTTC
TRBV5-1	few	TRBJ2-1	NA	16	CASSLVGRSSYNGQFF	TGCGCCAGCAGCTTGGTCGGACGGAGCTCCTACAATGGGCAGTTCTTC
TRBV6-2/TRBV6-3	many	TRBJ2-7	NA	14	CASSYSGRGVEQYF	TGTGCCAGCAGTTACTCGGGCAGGGGCGTCGAGCAGTACTTC
TRBV7-6	many	TRBJ2-5	NA	13	CASSGWEQETQYF	TGTGCCAGCAGCGGATGGGAACAAGAGACCCAGTACTTC
TRBV27	many	TRBJ2-3	TRBD1	15	CASREDRGATDTQYF	TGTGCCAGCCGGGAGGACAGGGGGGCCACAGATACGCAGTATTTT
TRBV5-4	many	TRBJ2-7	NA	14	CASSLNSASYEQYF	TGTGCCAGCAGCTTGAACTCTGCCTCCTACGAGCAGTACTTC
TRBV28	many	TRBJ2-7	TRBD1	15	CASRLERQGAYEQYF	TGTGCCAGCAGACTAGAACGACAGGGGGCATACGAGCAGTACTTC
TRBV10-3	many	TRBJ2-3	NA	13	CAISPGGTDTQYF	TGTGCCATCAGTCCGGGGGGCACAGATACGCAGTATTTT
TRBV7-2	many	TRBJ2-1	NA	14	CASSPRRARNEQFF	TGTGCCAGCAGCCCGCGTAGGGCTCGCAATGAGCAGTTCTTC
TRBV29-1	NA	TRBJ2-2	NA	12	CSVDPGTGELFF	TGCAGCGTTGACCCAGGGACCGGGGAGCTGTTTTTT
TRBV12-3/TRBV12-4	many	TRBJ2-7	NA	16	CASSLGPFRPSYEQYF	TGTGCCAGCAGTTTAGGTCCGTTCAGACCCTCCTACGAGCAGTACTTC
TRBV18	NA	TRBJ2-7	NA	13	CVSSLDGSNEQYF	TGTGTCAGCTCCCTCGATGGTAGCAACGAGCAGTACTTC
TRBV12-3/TRBV12-4	many	TRBJ1-6	NA	15	CASSLGPSYNSPLHF	TGTGCCAGCAGTTTAGGACCCTCCTATAATTCACCCCTCCACTTT
TRBV5-1	many	TRBJ2-3	NA	15	CASSLAGTSSDTQYF	TGCGCCAGCAGCTTGGCGGGGACTTCCTCAGATACGCAGTATTTT
TRBV27	NA	TRBJ1-1	NA	15	CTSSFGRQLSTEAFF	TGTACCAGCAGTTTTGGCCGACAGTTGAGCACTGAAGCTTTCTTT
TRBV20-1	many	TRBJ2-5	NA	13	CSAIFSGRETQYF	TGCAGTGCTATTTTCTCAGGGAGAGAGACCCAGTACTTC
TRBV7-2	NA	TRBJ2-2	NA	14	CASSLVGPPGELFF	TGTGCCAGCAGCTTAGTGGGGCCCCCCGGGGAGCTGTTTTTT
TRBV6-5	NA	TRBJ2-3	NA	15	CASSYSTQNTDTQYF	TGTGCCAGCAGTTACTCGACCCAGAACACAGATACGCAGTATTTT
TRBV29-1	many	TRBJ2-3	NA	11	CSVKSTDTQYF	TGCAGCGTTAAGAGCACAGATACGCAGTATTTT
TRBV4-1	many	TRBJ1-2	TRBD1	16	CASSQVTGTGGIGYTF	TGCGCCAGCAGCCAAGTGACCGGGACAGGGGGCATTGGCTACACCTTC
TRBV7-3	NA	TRBJ1-6	NA	16	CASSLWDGGSDSPLHF	TGTGCCAGCAGCTTGTGGGACGGGGGATCAGATTCACCCCTCCACTTT
TRBV5-1	many	TRBJ2-3	NA	13	CASIPPRGDTQYF	TGCGCCAGCATCCCGCCCAGGGGAGATACGCAGTATTTT